The 24 T cell receptor beta chains given below trace back to one sample, sequenced in a study of post-analysis software for immune sequencing data. Their antigens are not known. Each TCR beta cDNA library carried unique molecular identifiers. Via MiXCR, TCRdb re-called the PCR reads, giving one row per CDR3 protein. The table has roughly 540,000 distinct CDR3 sequences, less than 40% seen once; the top ten hold approximately 6%. Study results and limitations: Roughly five TRBV segments, including TRBV5-6, TRBV5-1 and TRBV20-1, were more frequent in patients than controls.

Sequencing was done on a sample of blood. These receptors were obtained from a girl under 18 with multiple sclerosis.

The chain's CDR3 is CASSFLAGQADYGYTF. The CDR3 DNA reads TGTGCCAGCAGTTTCCTTGCGGGACAGGCTGACTATGGCTACACCTTC. The chain carries TRBV6-1 and TRBJ1-2; TRBD1 matches at 8 bases. CDR3 size: 16 residues. Germline values: CDR1 MNHNS, CDR2 SASEGT. Trimming at V came to 5 bases and at J to 3 bases, leaving 11 bases not matched to a gene.

V usage is TRBV12-3 or TRBV12-4 and J usage is TRBJ2-3, with TRBD2 matching over 11 bases. This CDR3 comprises 16 residues. Trimming took 5 bases from V and 2 from J; bases not matched to a gene: 6. The chain's CDR3 is CASSTRLAGSTDTQYF. Written as DNA, the CDR3 is TGTGCCAGCAGTACCAGACTAGCGGGGTCCACAGATACGCAGTATTTT.

This clonotype was picked up a small number of times. The rearrangement joins TRBV29-1 to TRBJ2-1; D unclear. The V end lost 0 bases, the J end lost 4 bases, and 16 bases lay between the germline ends. Looked up from germline, CDR1 is SQVTM and CDR2 is ANQGSEA. This CDR3 contains 16 residues. DNA of the CDR3: TGCAGCGTTGAAGATTCCCCCGGACGGAAATACAATGAGCAGTTCTTC. Its translation is CSVEDSPGRKYNEQFF.

This sequence joins TRBV5-1 and TRBJ1-2; 9 bases align to TRBD1. V dropped 3 bases and J dropped 2; count of bases not matched to a gene: 2. CDR1 and CDR2 from the germline V gene are SGHRS and YFSETQ. The CDR3 extends over 14 amino acids. Here the CDR3 reads CASSWGQGNYGYTF. The CDR3 region has the DNA TGCGCCAGCAGCTGGGGACAGGGAAACTATGGCTACACCTTC.

This clonotype has just a few counts. The chain combines TRBV5-1 with TRBJ2-1; 13 bases fit TRBD2. The CDR3 sequence is 15 residues long. V gave up 4 bases and J gave up 5 bases; unmatched junction bases: 3. The germline V gene has CDR1 SGHRS and CDR2 YFSETQ. The CDR3 bases are TGCGCCAGCAGCGCGGGACTAGCGGGGAACAATGAGCAGTTCTTC. Translated, it gives CASSAGLAGNNEQFF.

Here the CDR3 reads CSAPLAAGGWEKLFF. Here the CDR3 DNA reads TGCAGTGCTCCCCTTGCGGCAGGGGGATGGGAAAAACTGTTTTTT. The chain uses TRBV20-1 and TRBJ1-4; the match to TRBD1 covers 7 bases. J gave up 8 bases and V 5 bases, and 14 bases lay outside the gene matches. This CDR3 region has 15 residues. CDR1 is DFQATT and CDR2 is SNEGSKA in the germline V gene (reference sequence).

The V and J genes are TRBV27 and TRBJ1-5, with TRBD1 as a possible D gene (6 bases). Trimming took 2 bases from V and 5 from J, leaving 16 bases between them. The CDR3 runs 16 residues. Looked up from germline, CDR1 is MNHEY and CDR2 is SMNVEV (reference sequence). The CDR3 is CASSLRGYRDDQPQHF. The CDR3 coding sequence is TGTGCCAGCAGTTTACGGGGATACAGGGATGATCAGCCCCAGCATTTT.

The chain carries TRBV5-1 and TRBJ1-2, with 7 bases identical to TRBD1. Germline values: CDR1 SGHRS, CDR2 YFSETQ. V gave up 1 base and J gave up 6 bases; unmatched junction bases: 6. The CDR3 sequence is 14 residues long. The CDR3 loop reads CASSLSSTGDGYTF. In DNA, the CDR3 is TGCGCCAGCAGCTTGTCATCTACAGGGGATGGCTACACCTTC.

The chain carries TRBV2 and TRBJ2-3; 7 bases align to TRBD1. The junction had 12 bases not matched to a gene; V was cut back by 6 bases and J by 3 bases. Germline V gene lookup returns CDR1 SNHLY and CDR2 FYNNEI. The CDR3 runs 16 residues. The CDR3 region has the DNA TGTGCCAGCAGCCGGGGATGGACAGGACAGACAGATACGCAGTATTTT. It specifies CASSRGWTGQTDTQYF.

With respect to this clonotype: A junction boundary mismatches the germline segment, possibly from a read error. This sequence joins TRBV5-8 and TRBJ2-1; D not certain. Germline-derived CDR1 and CDR2 are SGHTS and YDEGEE. CDR3 size: 13 residues. CDR3 region: CASTSTTYNERFF. In DNA form, the CDR3 reads TGTGCCAGCACCTCCACAACCTACAATGAGCGGTTCTTC.

V usage is TRBV6-1 and J usage is TRBJ2-1; TRBD1 agrees at 7 bases. Germline V gene data show CDR1 as MNHNS and CDR2 as SASEGT. This CDR3 comprises 16 residues. V shed 4 bases, J shed 0 bases, and the junction held 6 bases outside the gene matches. This CDR3 reads CASSASTGYSYNEQFF. The CDR3 DNA follows: TGTGCCAGCAGTGCTTCGACAGGGTACTCCTACAATGAGCAGTTCTTC.

The chain combines TRBV4-2 with TRBJ2-2, with D perhaps assigned TRBD1 or TRBD2 (6 bases each). Germline V gene sequence: CDR1 LGHNA, CDR2 YNFKEQ. V was clipped by 7 bases and J by 5 bases, with 23 bases between them. CDR3 length: 17 residues. CDR3 amino acids: CASNPRLWGAGTGELFF. CDR3 nucleotide sequence: TGTGCCAGCAATCCTCGCCTCTGGGGGGCGGGGACCGGGGAGCTGTTTTTT.

The chain joins TRBV20-1 to TRBJ1-5; D not resolved. The germline V and J ends were trimmed by 1 base and 3 bases, with 13 bases remaining between them. The CDR3 totals 15 residues. The germline CDR1 and CDR2 sequences are DFQATT and SNEGSKA (reference sequence). Written as DNA, the CDR3 is TGCAGTGCTAGAGCAGGCGTACAGATCAATCAGCCCCAGCATTTT. The encoded protein is CSARAGVQINQPQHF.

The chain carries TRBV2 and TRBJ2-1; TRBD2 might be the D (6 bases). Germline values: CDR1 SNHLY, CDR2 FYNNEI. There are 14 residues in the CDR3. Between the trimmed V and J ends, which lost 7 bases and 8 bases, there was a span of 18 bases. The CDR3 DNA follows: TGTGCCAGCAATTATGCGGGACCTAACGATGAGCAGTTCTTC. It specifies CASNYAGPNDEQFF.

This rearrangement joins TRBV20-1 to TRBJ2-1, with TRBD2 matching over 9 bases. The CDR3 extends over 14 amino acids. CDR1 is DFQATT and CDR2 is SNEGSKA in the germline V gene (reference sequence). V shed 3 bases and J 8 bases; nucleotides not matched to a gene: 8. In DNA, the CDR3 is TGCAGTGCTAGTTCTAGCGGGGACCTCGATGAGCAGTTCTTC. Amino acid sequence: CSASSSGDLDEQFF.

This clonotype was recorded once. This rearrangement joins TRBV20-1 to TRBJ2-1, with 8 bases aligning to TRBD2. CDR3 length equals 19 residues. Losses at the gene ends were 2 bases for V and 1 base for J; bases not matched to a gene: 16. Germline CDR1 is DFQATT and CDR2 is SNEGSKA (reference sequence). DNA for the CDR3: TGCAGTGCTAGACCGATCCCGGGACTAGTTTCAAAGTCCTACAATGAGCAGTTCTTC. Amino acids: CSARPIPGLVSKSYNEQFF.

This clonotype turned up a few times. J is TRBJ1-5 and V is TRBV5-6; perhaps TRBD1 as D (6 bases). V lost 0 bases to trimming and J lost 7 bases, with 17 bases between them. The CDR3 loop spans 16 amino acids. CDR1 and CDR2 (germline): SGHDT, YYEEEE. CDR3 DNA sequence: TGTGCCAGCAGCTTGGCCAAGGGGGGGCGCGGACAGCCCCAGCATTTT. It translates to CASSLAKGGRGQPQHF.

CDR3 in amino acids: CASSLVVNNEQFF. The DNA of the CDR3 is TGTGCCAGCAGCTTGGTTGTTAACAATGAGCAGTTCTTC. This rearrangement joins TRBV11-1 to TRBJ2-1; no reliable D call. Germline CDR1 and CDR2: SGHAT and FQDESV (reference sequence). CDR3 length: 13 residues. V was trimmed by 3 bases and J by 5 bases, leaving 8 bases between them.

The chain has TRBV5-1 and TRBJ2-1, with D maybe TRBD2 (5 bases). The last part of the DNA fits TRBJ2-7 better; the J call may be wrong. Germline V gene sequence: CDR1 SGHRS, CDR2 YFSETQ. This CDR3 has 15 residues. CDR3 region: CASSSALDGAGEQYF. The CDR3 nucleotides are TGCGCCAGCAGTTCAGCGTTGGACGGTGCGGGTGAGCAGTACTTC.

J is TRBJ2-3 and V is TRBV28; 16 bases match TRBD2. The CDR3 sequence is 17 residues long. CDR1 and CDR2 (germline): MDHEN, SYDVKM. V trimming: 4 bases; J trimming: 5 bases; junction bases outside the gene matches: 6. The CDR3 here is CASSSHGTSGGGDTQYF. The CDR3 bases are TGTGCCAGCAGTTCCCACGGGACTAGCGGGGGGGGAGATACGCAGTATTTT.

This chain joins TRBV12-5 and TRBJ1-5; 9 nucleotides agree with TRBD1. The trim removed 1 base at V and 1 base at J, leaving 2 bases unmatched. CDR1 is LGHNT and CDR2 is FRNRAP in the germline V gene. The CDR3 contains 16 residues. DNA for the CDR3: TGTGCTAGTGGTTTGGCCGACAGGGGGAGCAATCAGCCCCAGCATTTT. This codes for CASGLADRGSNQPQHF.

The chain joins TRBV13 to TRBJ2-1; D is undetermined. This CDR3 is built from 14 residues. Germline CDR1 is PRHDT and CDR2 is FYEKMQ (reference sequence). Trimming pared 6 bases from V and 1 base from J, leaving 10 bases between. The CDR3 DNA sequence: TGTGCCAGCAGGCAAAGGCTGTCCTACAATGAGCAGTTCTTC. Protein: CASRQRLSYNEQFF.

As regards this clonotype: Germline is not matched at one junction end, which may reflect a read error. J is TRBJ2-7 and V is TRBV5-1, with TRBD1 matching over 7 bases. The CDR3 covers 19 residues. CDR1 and CDR2 (germline): SGHRS, YFSETQ. The CDR3 here is CACSLGQLGVKHLNYEQYF. In DNA form, the CDR3 reads TGCGCCTGCAGCCTGGGACAGCTGGGTGTCAAACACCTCAACTACGAGCAGTACTTC.

The J gene is TRBJ2-5, the V gene TRBV7-8, with 7 positions matching TRBD2. This CDR3 region has 16 residues. Germline V gene sequence: CDR1 SGHVS, CDR2 FQNEAQ. V was clipped by 4 bases and J by 3 bases; unmatched bases: 11. The CDR3 DNA sequence: TGTGCCAGCAGCTCCAATATTCTAGCGGTAAAAGAGACCCAGTACTTC. It is translated as CASSSNILAVKETQYF.